This is a list of T cell receptor beta chains from one sample in a study of CD8 T cells in ankylosing spondylitis. MiXCR, run by TCRdb on the 5' RACE reads, gives a single entry per CDR3 protein. This table holds 150,000 to 200,000 distinct CDR3 sequences, roughly 30% found once. Sequencing was carried out using synovial fluid, either unsorted or a sorted T cell fraction (not recorded which). Source of these receptors: a male donor with ankylosing spondylitis. Each CDR3 is given with its conserved first and last residue. The order of the fields is clone size, D gene, J gene, V gene, CDR3 length, CDR3 DNA, CDR3 protein. The D gene is left open where the match is weak. Not all rows give a size; the values are once, few, many and, for expanded clones, a class.

NA NA TRBJ2-3 TRBV2 12 TGTGCCAGCAGTGTCTGGCAGGATACGCAGTATTTT CASSVWQDTQYF
many NA TRBJ2-2 TRBV29-1 13 TGCAGCGTTGTGGTTTGGGGGACCGGGGAGCTGTTTTTT CSVVVWGTGELFF
NA TRBD1 TRBJ1-1 TRBV19 14 TGTGCCAGTAGTGGGGACAGGGAGGGCTCTGAAGCTTTCTTT CASSGDREGSEAFF
many TRBD1 TRBJ2-7 TRBV20-1 13 TGCAGTGCTGCGGGACAGGGCATCTACGAGCAGTACTTC CSAAGQGIYEQYF
few TRBD2 TRBJ2-1 TRBV11-1 15 TGTGCCAGCAGCCCGGGACTAGCGGGATGGGATGAGCAGTTCTTC CASSPGLAGWDEQFF
few TRBD2 TRBJ2-5 TRBV20-1 15 TGCAGTGCGGATCAACCTAGCGGGAGGGGAGAGACCCAGTACTTC CSADQPSGRGETQYF
NA NA TRBJ1-3 TRBV28 17 TGTGCCAGCAGAGCCCGTGAGAGGAGAGGGTCTGGAAACACCATATATTTT CASRARERRGSGNTIYF
NA TRBD1 TRBJ1-4 TRBV5-6 14 TGTGCCAGCACCCGGAGGGGGACAGATGAAAAACTGTTTTTT CASTRRGTDEKLFF
NA NA TRBJ2-7 TRBV30 12 TGTGCCTGGGGGGACAACTCCATTGAGCAGTACTTC CAWGDNSIEQYF
NA NA TRBJ2-2 TRBV20-1 13 TGCAGTGCTAGAGAAGTCGAAACCGGGGAGCTGTTTTTT CSAREVETGELFF
few TRBD2 TRBJ2-1 TRBV11-3 15 TGTGCCAGCAGCTTGGGACTAGCCGATTTGGATGAGCAGTTCTTC CASSLGLADLDEQFF
few TRBD2 TRBJ2-3 TRBV14 16 TGTGCCAGCAGCCAAGAAGGGCGGGGGAAGACAGATACGCAGTATTTT CASSQEGRGKTDTQYF
many NA TRBJ1-1 TRBV10-3 14 TGTGCCATCAGTGAGTCCGCAGGGCCTGTCGGAGCTTTCTTT CAISESAGPVGAFF
NA TRBD1 TRBJ2-2 TRBV2 15 TGTGCCAGCGGGGTAGGCCAGGGGGACACCGGGGAGCTGTTTTTT CASGVGQGDTGELFF
NA TRBD1 TRBJ1-1 TRBV27 13 TGTGCCAGCAGTACTCACGGGACAGGGTTGGCTTTCTTT CASSTHGTGLAFF
once NA TRBJ1-6 TRBV6-5 15 TGTGCCAGCAGTTACTCGAAAGGGATTAGATCACCCCTCCACTTT CASSYSKGIRSPLHF
NA TRBD1 TRBJ1-1 TRBV18 15 TGTGCCAGCTCACCACGAGGACAGGGTAACACTGAAGCTTTCTTT CASSPRGQGNTEAFF
few TRBD1 TRBJ1-3 TRBV6-1 15 TGTGCCAGCATCACCGGTACACAGGGGGGAAACACCATATATTTT CASITGTQGGNTIYF
many TRBD1 TRBJ1-2 TRBV30 12 TGTGCCTGGAGTGGACAGGGATATGGCTACACCTTC CAWSGQGYGYTF
few TRBD1 TRBJ2-5 TRBV9 17 TGTGCCAGCAGCGTAGGTTCCGGGACAGTCCTTGGAGAGACCCAGTACTTC CASSVGSGTVLGETQYF
NA NA TRBJ2-7 TRBV7-8 14 TGTGCCAGCAGCTCGCCCAGGGTCCCCTACGAGCAGTACTTC CASSSPRVPYEQYF
many NA TRBJ1-6 TRBV5-6 15 TGTGCCAGCAGCTTGGCCGGGCGGCTTAATTCACCCCTCCACTTT CASSLAGRLNSPLHF
NA NA TRBJ1-1 TRBV10-2 15 TGCGCCAGCAGTGATCAGGACCCTCGGAACACTGAAGCTTTCTTT CASSDQDPRNTEAFF
many TRBD2 TRBJ2-5 TRBV18 15 TGTGCCAGCTCACTTGGACTAGCGGGAGTCGAGACCCAGTACTTC CASSLGLAGVETQYF
few NA TRBJ2-1 TRBV7-9 13 TGTGCCAGCAGCTTACTAGGGTCAACTGAGCAGTTCTTC CASSLLGSTEQFF
NA NA TRBJ1-3 TRBV3-1 15 TGTGCCAGCAGCCGTCAGACGGGCTCTGGAAACACCATATATTTT CASSRQTGSGNTIYF
few TRBD1 TRBJ1-6 TRBV6-1 17 TGTGCCAGCAGACAAAATCCTTCCGGGACAGTTAATTCACCCCTCCACTTT CASRQNPSGTVNSPLHF
many NA TRBJ2-5 TRBV27 11 TGTGCCAGCAGGACGGGGGAGACCCAGTACTTC CASRTGETQYF
NA TRBD2 TRBJ2-7 TRBV5-1 17 TGCGCCAGCAGCCAAAGACTAGCGGGGGGAGACTCCTACGAGCAGTACTTC CASSQRLAGGDSYEQYF
few NA TRBJ2-4 TRBV28 12 TGTGCCAGCAGGGACACGGGGAACATTCAGTACTTC CASRDTGNIQYF
few NA TRBJ1-1 TRBV29-1 12 TGCAGCGTGACAATGACCAACACTGAAGCTTTCTTT CSVTMTNTEAFF
many NA TRBJ2-1 TRBV5-1 15 TGCGCCAGCGCAAAGCTTGGGTCAGGGTACAATGAGCAGTTCTTC CASAKLGSGYNEQFF
NA NA TRBJ1-2 TRBV3-1 15 TGTGCCAGCAGCCAAGGTCTCGGGACTAACTATGGCTACACCTTC CASSQGLGTNYGYTF
many NA TRBJ2-2 TRBV7-2 15 TGTGCCAGCAGCTTTACCCTACAGGGAGCCGGGGAGCTGTTTTTT CASSFTLQGAGELFF
medium-sized TRBD1 TRBJ1-1 TRBV29-1 13 TGCAGCGCTTACAGGGGTGGTGACACTGAAGCTTTCTTT CSAYRGGDTEAFF
NA NA TRBJ2-7 TRBV7-3 14 TGTGCCAGCAGCTTAACTGGACAGACCTACGAGCAGTACTTC CASSLTGQTYEQYF
many TRBD1 TRBJ1-2 TRBV5-1 14 TGCGCCAGCAGCTTGGAACAGGGGGCCCATGGCTACACCTTC CASSLEQGAHGYTF
few NA TRBJ2-5 TRBV6-1 12 TGTGCCAGCAGTCCCAGGGCGGAGACCCAGTACTTC CASSPRAETQYF
NA TRBD1 TRBJ1-1 TRBV29-1 13 TGCAGCGCTCGACAGGGGATAATAACTGAAGCTTTCTTT CSARQGIITEAFF
NA NA TRBJ2-1 TRBV10-1 14 TGCGCCAGCAGTGGTCAAGTCTGGTCCAATGAGCAGTTCTTC CASSGQVWSNEQFF
NA TRBD2 TRBJ2-7 TRBV4-2 15 TGTGCCAGCAGCCCGCAGCGGGGGAGCCCCTACGAGCAGTACTTC CASSPQRGSPYEQYF
NA TRBD1 TRBJ2-1 TRBV7-3 15 TGTGCCAGCAGCTTCGGGACAGGGGTGGCCAATGAGCAGTTCTTC CASSFGTGVANEQFF
NA TRBD1 TRBJ1-1 TRBV20-1 16 TGCAGTGCTAGACCAGGGGGGGCCACCGTGAACACTGAAGCTTTCTTT CSARPGGATVNTEAFF
many NA TRBJ2-4 TRBV5-1 14 TGCGCCAGCAGCTTTTTGGGGAGCAAAAACATTCAGTACTTC CASSFLGSKNIQYF
NA NA TRBJ1-3 TRBV6-1 15 TGTGCCAGCAGTGAGGCACAGGGTGCCGGAAACACCATATATTTT CASSEAQGAGNTIYF
many NA TRBJ2-1 TRBV7-3 15 TGTGCCAGCAGCTTCTCCCCCGGCAGGCCCAATGAGCAGTTCTTC CASSFSPGRPNEQFF
once NA TRBJ2-5 TRBV20-1 13 TGCAGTGCCCTCTGGGGGGTCCAAGAGACCCAGTACTTC CSALWGVQETQYF
NA NA TRBJ2-5 TRBV12-3/TRBV12-4 13 TGTGCCAGCAGTTTAGAGGGTTGGGAGACCCAGTACTTC CASSLEGWETQYF
once NA TRBJ2-5 TRBV5-1 13 TGCGCCAGCAGATTGGCAGTCCAAGAGACCCAGTACTTC CASRLAVQETQYF
NA NA TRBJ1-4 TRBV4-3 17 TGCGCCAGCAGCCCTGCCGGGGCGGGGCTGGGGAATGAAAAACTGTTTTTT CASSPAGAGLGNEKLFF
NA TRBD2 TRBJ2-1 TRBV12-3/TRBV12-4 14 TGTGCCAGCAGTTTAGTAGGGCGGGGGAGTGAGCAGTTCTTC CASSLVGRGSEQFF
many TRBD1 TRBJ2-2 TRBV5-1 17 TGCGCCAGCAGCCCCGGTCCCGGGGACAGAGACACCGGGGAGCTGTTTTTT CASSPGPGDRDTGELFF
NA NA TRBJ1-5 TRBV10-3 15 TGTGCCATCAGTGAGTCTGGACAACGGGGTCAGCCCCAGCATTTT CAISESGQRGQPQHF
many TRBD1 TRBJ2-7 TRBV10-3 13 TGTGCCATCAGGCCGACAGGGACCTACGAGCAGTACTTC CAIRPTGTYEQYF
NA TRBD1 TRBJ2-7 TRBV20-1 14 TGCAGTGCTAGAGGCGAGGACAGGGCCTACGAGCAGTACTTC CSARGEDRAYEQYF
few NA TRBJ2-4 TRBV7-2 16 TGTGCCAGCAGCTTAGTGGCTAGCCTGGCCAAAAACATTCAGTACTTC CASSLVASLAKNIQYF
NA NA TRBJ1-3 TRBV5-8 14 TGTGCCAGCAGCTCCGGGTTTTCTGGAAACACCATATATTTT CASSSGFSGNTIYF
few NA TRBJ2-1 TRBV5-1 14 TGCGCCAGCAGCCCCCTTGCGGGGGCCCGAGAGCAGTTCTTC CASSPLAGAREQFF
few NA TRBJ1-1 TRBV6-2/TRBV6-3 14 TGTGCCAGCAGTTACGAAGGGAGAAACACTGAAGCTTTCTTT CASSYEGRNTEAFF
few NA TRBJ2-1 TRBV20-1 13 TGCAGTGCTAGATCCGGCCTGGGCGTTGAGCAGTTCTTC CSARSGLGVEQFF